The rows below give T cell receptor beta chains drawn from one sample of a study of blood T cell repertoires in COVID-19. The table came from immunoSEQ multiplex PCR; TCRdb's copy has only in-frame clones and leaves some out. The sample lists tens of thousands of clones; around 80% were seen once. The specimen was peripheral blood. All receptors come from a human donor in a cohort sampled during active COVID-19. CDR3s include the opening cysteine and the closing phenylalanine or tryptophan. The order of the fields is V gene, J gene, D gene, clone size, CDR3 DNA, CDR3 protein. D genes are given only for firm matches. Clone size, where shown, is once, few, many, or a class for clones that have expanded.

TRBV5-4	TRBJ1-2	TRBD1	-	TGTGCCAGCAGTCAAACAGGGGTTAGGACCTACACCTTC	CASSQTGVRTYTF
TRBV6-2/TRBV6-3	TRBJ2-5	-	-	TGTGCCAGCAGTTACGCGGGGACGGCGGAGACCCAGTACTTC	CASSYAGTAETQYF
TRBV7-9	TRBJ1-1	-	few	TGTGCCAGCAACAAGGGGGGGGATCCAGCCACTGAAGCTTTCTTT	CASNKGGDPATEAFF
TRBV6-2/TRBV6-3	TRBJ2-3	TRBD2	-	TGTGCCAGCAGCAGGACTAGGCCAGATACGCAGTATTTT	CASSRTRPDTQYF
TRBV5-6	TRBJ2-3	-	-	TGTGCCAGCAGCTTGTACGGGGGTCCTAGCACAGATACGCAGTATTTT	CASSLYGGPSTDTQYF
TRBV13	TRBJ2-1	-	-	TGTGCCAGCAGCCTAGCTGACAGGGAGCAGTTCTTC	CASSLADREQFF
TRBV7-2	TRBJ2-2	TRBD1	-	TGTGCCAGCAGCTTAGAGTATCCGGGAAGGGGGCGCACCGGGGAGCTGTTTTTT	CASSLEYPGRGRTGELFF
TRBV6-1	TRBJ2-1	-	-	TGTGCCAGCAGTGATATACGGTTGTTCCGCTACAATGAGCAGTTCTTC	CASSDIRLFRYNEQFF
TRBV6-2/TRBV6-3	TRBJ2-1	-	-	TGTGCCAGCAGCCCACGAGGGAGCACCTACAATGAGCAGTTCTTC	CASSPRGSTYNEQFF
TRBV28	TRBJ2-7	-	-	TGTGCCAGCAGCCCCCCCGGAGTAATTCTACTCGAGCAGTACTTC	CASSPPGVILLEQYF
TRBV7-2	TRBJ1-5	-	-	TGTGCCAGCACCGGAAGGGCGGGTGTGGAGCCCCAGCATTTT	CASTGRAGVEPQHF
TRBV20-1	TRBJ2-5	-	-	TGCAGTGCTAGTATCCAGTCGTCAGAGACCCAGTACTTC	CSASIQSSETQYF
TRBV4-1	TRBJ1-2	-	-	TGCGCCAGCAGCCAAGCGACCACCCCAGGGCTTGGTGGCTACACCTTC	CASSQATTPGLGGYTF
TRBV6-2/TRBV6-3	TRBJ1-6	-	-	TGTGCCAGCAGTTACAACCAGGCGCGCTCCTATAATTCACCCCTCCACTTT	CASSYNQARSYNSPLHF
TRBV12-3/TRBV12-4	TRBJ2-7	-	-	TGTGCCAGCAGACTGCGGACCTACGAGCAGTACTTC	CASRLRTYEQYF
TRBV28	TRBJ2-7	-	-	TGTGCCAGCTGTTGGAGTAGAAGCTCCTACGAGCAGTACTTC	CASCWSRSSYEQYF
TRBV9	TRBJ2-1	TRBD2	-	TGTGCCAGCAGCGTAGAGGGGTTAGCGGGGTACAATGAGCAGTTCTTC	CASSVEGLAGYNEQFF
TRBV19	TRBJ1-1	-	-	TGTGCCAGTAGTATAGGCGGGGCTGAAGCTTTCTTT	CASSIGGAEAFF
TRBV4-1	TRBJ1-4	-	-	TGCGCCAGCAGCCTGAAAGGGGCGAATGAAAAACTGTTTTTT	CASSLKGANEKLFF
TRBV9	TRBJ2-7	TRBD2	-	TGTGCCAGCAGCCTCGGGCTAGCGGTGAGCTCCTACGAGCAGTACTTC	CASSLGLAVSSYEQYF
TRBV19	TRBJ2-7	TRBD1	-	TGTGCCAGCTCACCCGGGACAGCCTACGAGCAGTACTTC	CASSPGTAYEQYF
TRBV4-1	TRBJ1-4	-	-	TGCGCCAGCAGCCAGACAGAGACAACTAATGAAAAACTGTTTTTT	CASSQTETTNEKLFF
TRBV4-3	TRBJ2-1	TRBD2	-	TGCGCCAGCAGCCGATCCCTCCCTAGCGGGGTTGACAATGAGCAGTTCTTC	CASSRSLPSGVDNEQFF
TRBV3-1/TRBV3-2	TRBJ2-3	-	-	TGTGCCAGCAGCCAAGACAGAATTAGCGGAGGGAGCACAGATACGCAGTATTTT	CASSQDRISGGSTDTQYF
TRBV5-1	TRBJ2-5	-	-	TGCGCCAGCAGCGACCCGGGGAGAGAGACCCAGTACTTC	CASSDPGRETQYF
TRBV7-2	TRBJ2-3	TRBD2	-	TGTGCCAGCAGCTCCCACAAAAAGACTAGCGGGGGTACAGATACGCAGTATTTT	CASSSHKKTSGGTDTQYF
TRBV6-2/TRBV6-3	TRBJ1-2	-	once	TGTGCCAGCAGTTACGGCGGTCGAGGCAATCCCTATGGCTACACCTTC	CASSYGGRGNPYGYTF
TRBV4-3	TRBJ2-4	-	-	TGCGCCAGCAGCCAAGATTTAGTCACCACAGTAGCCAAAAACATTCAGTACTTC	CASSQDLVTTVAKNIQYF
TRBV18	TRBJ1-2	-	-	TGTGCCAGCTCACCAGCTGGGCCGCCTCTGACGGGCTACACCTTC	CASSPAGPPLTGYTF
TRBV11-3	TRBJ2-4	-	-	TGTGCCAGCACCTCCGGACTAGCCAAAAACATTCAGTACTTC	CASTSGLAKNIQYF
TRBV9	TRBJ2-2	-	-	TGTGCCAGCAGCGCCCCCGGGGGTATAGGTTTCGGGGAGCTGTTTTTT	CASSAPGGIGFGELFF
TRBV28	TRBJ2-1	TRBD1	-	TGTGCCAGTAGCTTGGGCCACCATCCGGGACAGAGATACAATGAGCAGTTCTTC	CASSLGHHPGQRYNEQFF
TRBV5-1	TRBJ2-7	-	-	TGCGCCAGCAGCCGCCCGACAGGCTCCTACGAGCAGTACTTC	CASSRPTGSYEQYF
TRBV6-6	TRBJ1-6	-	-	TGTGCCAGCAGTTACGTGGGCCCCAATTCACCCCTCCACTTT	CASSYVGPNSPLHF
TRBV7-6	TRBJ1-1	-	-	TGTGCCAGCAGCCCGCGCCAACAGTCGAACACTGAAGCTTTCTTT	CASSPRQQSNTEAFF
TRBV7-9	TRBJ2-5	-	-	TGTGCCAGCAGCTTCCAACAAGGGGGGACCCAGTACTTC	CASSFQQGGTQYF
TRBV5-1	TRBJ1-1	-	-	TGCGCCAGCAGCTTCAATACCGGTCCTGAAGCTTTCTTT	CASSFNTGPEAFF
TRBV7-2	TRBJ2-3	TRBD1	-	TGTGCCAGCAGCTTAGGACAGGGGGTCCAAGATACGCAGTATTTT	CASSLGQGVQDTQYF
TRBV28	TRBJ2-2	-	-	TGTGCCAGCAGTTTCGTGAGGGCTGGGACCGGGGAGCTGTTTTTT	CASSFVRAGTGELFF
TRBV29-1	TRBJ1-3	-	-	TGCAGCGTTGGCCAGGGCACTGGAAACACCATATATTTT	CSVGQGTGNTIYF
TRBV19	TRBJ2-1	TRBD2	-	TGTGCCAGTAAACTAGCGGGGGGAAATGAGCAGTTCTTC	CASKLAGGNEQFF
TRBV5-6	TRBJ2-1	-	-	TGTGCCAGCAGCTTCCCTATGAGGGCTTCGTCGGATGAGCAGTTCTTC	CASSFPMRASSDEQFF
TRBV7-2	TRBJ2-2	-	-	TGTGCCAGCAGCTTAGGGTTCAGGGTTAGGACCGGGGAGCTGTTTTTT	CASSLGFRVRTGELFF